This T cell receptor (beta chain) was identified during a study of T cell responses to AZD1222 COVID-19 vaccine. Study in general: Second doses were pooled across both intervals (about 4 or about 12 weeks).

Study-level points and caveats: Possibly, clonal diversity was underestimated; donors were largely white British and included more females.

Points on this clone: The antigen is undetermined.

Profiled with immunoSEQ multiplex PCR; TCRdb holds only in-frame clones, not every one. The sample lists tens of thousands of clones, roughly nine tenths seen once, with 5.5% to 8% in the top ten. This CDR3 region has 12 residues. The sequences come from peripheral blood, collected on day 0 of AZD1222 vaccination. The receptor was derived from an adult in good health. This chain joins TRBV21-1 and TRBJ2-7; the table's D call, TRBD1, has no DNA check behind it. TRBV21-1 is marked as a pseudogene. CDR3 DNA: TGTGCCACAGGACAAGTCACCTACGAGCAGTACTTC. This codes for CATGQVTYEQYF.